This passage covers 5 T cell receptor beta chains from one sample sequenced in a study of T cell clonality in common variable immunodeficiency. This table comes from immunoSEQ multiplex PCR, and its TCRdb copy is limited to in-frame clones, with some not included. The sample gives tens of thousands of clones, none seen only once, and the top ten clones hold almost 4.5%. Sequences were obtained from peripheral blood mononuclear cells. All receptors come from a person aged 18 to 69 in good health.

This clone was observed at least ten times. From the germline J gene comes the end of the CDR3, since the read stops 3 residues before it. The V and J genes are TRBV19 and TRBJ2-5; TRBD2 agrees at 10 bases. Germline CDR1 reads LNHDA; CDR2 reads SQIVND (reference sequence). Unmatched junction bases numbered 4, after V lost 5 bases and J lost 1 base. This CDR3 is 15 amino acids long. Here the CDR3 reads CASSVSGRSQETQYF. Incomplete CDR3 DNA: TGTGCCAGTAGTGTTAGCGGGAGGAGCCAAGAGACC.

Many counts were recorded for this clone. The sequence runs out 3 residues before the end of the CDR3; the remainder is reconstructed from the germline J gene. The chain employs TRBV2 and TRBJ2-6; no definite D call. The CDR3 has 17 amino acids. The V end lost 2 bases, the J end lost 2 bases, and 13 bases lay between the germline ends. Germline lookup yields CDR1 SNHLY and CDR2 FYNNEI. CDR3 bases read: TGTGCCAGCAGTGAACGGTTACCGGTAACTGGGGCCAACGTC. It codes for CASSERLPVTGANV. The whole CDR3 region reads CASSERLPVTGANVLTF.

This clone was observed at least ten times. Read coverage stops 3 residues before the CDR3 terminus; the germline J gene supplies the remainder. V usage is TRBV4-1 and J usage is TRBJ2-7, with D tentatively TRBD2 (5 bases). V was shortened by 4 bases and J by 5 bases, with 12 bases between the two germline ends. The CDR3 spans 13 residues. Germline loops: CDR1 MGHRA, CDR2 YSYEKL. The CDR3: CASSPSLGNEQYF. The part of the CDR3 DNA that was read is TGCGCCAGCAGCCCGTCACTAGGAAACGAG.

This clone was detected ten times or more. The CDR3 goes on 3 residues after the read ends, and that part is filled in from the germline J gene. This chain uses TRBV7-8 with TRBJ2-7, with 11 bases aligning to TRBD2. CDR3 length: 15 residues. Germline loops: CDR1 SGHVS, CDR2 FQNEAQ. The trim removed 2 bases at V and 3 bases at J, leaving 3 bases unmatched. The CDR3 sequence: CASSLPGTSGYEQYF. CDR3 bases read: TGTGCCAGCAGCTTACCCGGGACTAGCGGCTACGAG.

This clone has ten or more counts. CDR3 sequence: CASSQGEVGTSNEQFF. The sequenced CDR3 bases are TGCGCCAGCAGCCAGGGGGAAGTCGGGACTAGCAATGAG. The rearrangement uses TRBV4-1 and TRBJ2-1; 8 bases fit TRBD2. The CDR3 end falls 3 residues outside the read, so it is completed with the germline J gene. Germline lookup yields CDR1 MGHRA and CDR2 YSYEKL. Germline trimming cut 3 bases from V and 6 bases from J; bases unmatched to any gene: 10. The CDR3 has 16 amino acids.